The 14 T cell receptor beta chains listed next were all sequenced from one sample in a study of blood T cell repertoires in COVID-19. Profiling relied on immunoSEQ multiplex PCR, and the TCRdb table lists in-frame clones only, not all of them. The repertoire holds roughly 190,000 clones, 94% seen once, with 0.7% to 0.8% in the top ten. The sample comprised peripheral blood. All receptors come from a man aged 30-40 years with COVID-19, enrolled during active disease.

The chain combines TRBV5-5 with TRBJ1-1, with D uncertain. V shed 4 bases and J shed 1 base, with 5 bases lying between them. This CDR3 region has 12 residues. Germline V gene sequence: CDR1 SGHKS, CDR2 YYEKEE (reference sequence). The CDR3 coding sequence is TGTGCCAGCAGCACAGAGAACACTGAAGCTTTCTTT. This codes for CASSTENTEAFF.

The genes are TRBV11-2 and TRBJ2-7; TRBD1 matches 9 bases. CDR1 and CDR2 (germline): SGHAT, FQNNGV. The J segment lost 4 bases and the V segment lost 2 bases, leaving 9 bases of the junction unmatched. The CDR3 has 16 amino acids. The CDR3 coding sequence is TGTGCCAGCAGCTTATACTTCGGGACAGGGAAGTACGAGCAGTACTTC. Translating gives CASSLYFGTGKYEQYF.

The V call is TRBV4-1, the J call TRBJ2-7; weak D call: TRBD2 (5 bases). Germline V CDR1 and CDR2: MGHRA, YSYEKL. Trimming removed 0 bases at V and 4 bases at J, with 16 bases between. The CDR3 covers 16 residues. The CDR3 DNA follows: TGCGCCAGCAGCCAAGATAAGGAGGCAGGACTGTACGAGCAGTACTTC. This encodes CASSQDKEAGLYEQYF.

The gene calls are TRBV10-3 and TRBJ2-7; TRBD1 matches 10 bases. CDR3 length: 15 amino acids. Trimming took 6 bases from V and 5 from J; bases not matched to a gene: 10. Per germline, CDR1 ENHRY and CDR2 SYGVKD. This CDR3 is CAIRSGQGEIHEQYF. CDR3 DNA: TGTGCCATCAGGAGCGGACAGGGGGAGATCCACGAGCAGTACTTC.

The V call is TRBV11-2, the J call TRBJ1-4, with TRBD1 identical over 8 bases. V was clipped by 5 bases and J by 8 bases; unmatched bases: 10. Germline V gives CDR1 SGHAT, CDR2 FQNNGV. This CDR3 is built from 15 residues. The CDR3 sequence is CASSPLTGAREKLFF. Here the CDR3 DNA reads TGTGCCAGCAGCCCGCTGACAGGGGCCCGGGAAAAACTGTTTTTT. Filled out from reference TRBV11-2 and TRBJ1-4, the complete variable domain reads EAGVAQSPRYKIIEKRQSVAFWCNPISGHATLYWYQQILGQGPKLLIQFQNNGVVDDSQLPKDRFSAERLKGVDSTLKIQPAKLEDSAVYLCASSPLTGAREKLFFGSGTQLSVL.

The chain has TRBV5-4 and TRBJ2-5; 8 bases are a match to TRBD2. The V and J ends lost 1 base and 5 bases, in that order; junction bases with no gene match: 7. The CDR3 runs to 15 residues. CDR1 is SGHNT, CDR2 YYREEE, per germline (reference sequence). CDR3 amino acids: CASSLFGGAGETQYF. In DNA, the CDR3 is TGTGCCAGCAGCTTGTTCGGGGGGGCGGGGGAGACCCAGTACTTC.

This sequence joins TRBV4-1 and TRBJ1-2; D may be TRBD1 (5 bases). The length of the CDR3 is 15 residues. The germline V gene has CDR1 MGHRA and CDR2 YSYEKL. Trimming removed 0 bases from V and 4 bases from J, with 12 bases in between. The CDR3 is CASSQDGGDGYGYTF. The CDR3 DNA reads as TGCGCCAGCAGCCAAGATGGGGGGGACGGCTATGGCTACACCTTC.

The CDR3 region has the DNA TGCAGTGCCAGTCCGGGACAGGGTGGCTATGGCTACACCTTC. This encodes CSASPGQGGYGYTF. This rearrangement joins TRBV20-1 to TRBJ1-2; TRBD1 agrees at 9 bases. Germline assignment: CDR1 DFQATT and CDR2 SNEGSKA (reference sequence). The junction had 9 bases not matched to a gene; V was cut back by 6 bases and J by 4 bases. The CDR3 spans 14 residues.

This clone was observed a handful of times. DNA for the CDR3: TGTGCCAGCGTAGCCCGCGACAGGGCGGGCACTGAAGCTTTCTTT. It translates to CASVARDRAGTEAFF. This rearrangement joins TRBV6-5 to TRBJ1-1; TRBD1 aligns across 7 bases. The CDR3 spans 15 residues. J gave up 4 bases and V 8 bases, and 13 bases lay outside the gene matches. From germline, CDR1 is MNHEY and CDR2 SVGAGI.

This sequence joins TRBV27 and TRBJ2-5, with D maybe TRBD1 (5 bases). The germline gives CDR1 MNHEY, CDR2 SMNVEV (reference sequence). CDR3 length: 13 amino acids. V was shortened by 3 bases and J by 5 bases, with 10 bases between the two germline ends. The CDR3 nucleotides are TGTGCCAGCAGTTTGGTAGGGGCCGAGACCCAGTACTTC. It is translated as CASSLVGAETQYF.

The chain combines TRBV4-1 with TRBJ1-2; 9 bases agree with TRBD1. Losses at the gene ends were 1 base for V and 6 bases for J; bases not matched to a gene: 6. This CDR3 has 15 amino acids. Per germline, CDR1 MGHRA and CDR2 YSYEKL. The CDR3 loop reads CASSQVTGGDHGYTF. The CDR3 nucleotides read TGCGCCAGCAGCCAAGTGACAGGGGGAGACCATGGCTACACCTTC.

The V and J genes are TRBV4-1 and TRBJ2-1; D call uncertain. Germline CDR1 reads MGHRA; CDR2 reads YSYEKL. The CDR3 contains 14 residues. Trimming pared 2 bases from V and 5 bases from J, leaving 10 bases between. The CDR3 DNA is TGCGCCAGCAGCCAAACTAACCTGGACAATGAGCAGTTCTTC. This gives the protein CASSQTNLDNEQFF.

V and J are TRBV3-1 (or the pseudogene TRBV3-2) and TRBJ1-1, with 7 bases that match TRBD1. The CDR3 is made up of 14 amino acids. In germline, CDR1 is LGHDT, CDR2 YNNKEL (reference sequence). The V gene end was trimmed by 4 bases and the J gene end by 2 bases; junction bases not matched to a gene: 4. In DNA, the CDR3 is TGTGCCAGCAGCCCTCGGACAGGTAACACTGAAGCTTTCTTT. It codes for CASSPRTGNTEAFF.

V is TRBV4-2 and J is TRBJ2-5; perhaps TRBD2 as D (7 bases). There are 17 residues in the CDR3. Germline V CDR1 and CDR2: LGHNA, YNFKEQ. Trimming took 4 bases from V and 2 from J, leaving 20 bases between them. The CDR3 coding sequence is TGTGCCAGCAGCCCGAGGGGGGGCAGGGGTAGACAAGAGACCCAGTACTTC. It specifies CASSPRGGRGRQETQYF.